A single sample is the source of the 28 T cell receptor beta chains below, sequenced in a study of CD8 T cells in ankylosing spondylitis. Study-wide results and caveats: One TCR beta motif, made up of under ten highly homologous variants, appeared characteristic of ankylosing spondylitis blood.

TCRdb used MiXCR to reprocess the 5' RACE reads, holding one entry per CDR3 protein. The sample comprises 750,000 to 850,000 distinct CDR3 sequences, roughly 12% of which are singletons, and roughly 0.51% rests with the top ten. These TCRs are of unknown antigen specificity. Sample: blood, either unsorted or a sorted T cell fraction (not recorded which). Receptors originate from a male donor with ankylosing spondylitis.

The chain uses TRBV5-6 and TRBJ1-2, with 8 bases lining up with TRBD1. The CDR3 consists of 13 residues. Per germline, CDR1 SGHDT and CDR2 YYEEEE. After removal of 0 bases from V and 6 bases from J, the junction contained 1 base not matched to a gene. Here the CDR3 DNA reads TGTGCCAGCAGCTTGGCAGGGGGCGATGGCTACACCTTC. Amino acid sequence: CASSLAGGDGYTF.

The chain carries TRBV28 and TRBJ1-2, with no clear D. Between the trimmed V and J ends, which lost 1 base and 0 bases, there was a span of 9 bases. This CDR3 spans 15 amino acids. CDR1 MDHEN and CDR2 SYDVKM come from the germline V gene. The chain's CDR3 is CASSLYGPANYGYTF. CDR3 in DNA: TGTGCCAGCAGTTTATACGGACCTGCTAACTATGGCTACACCTTC.

The table lists this clonotype with a few counts. The genes are TRBV20-1 and TRBJ2-7; D gene ambiguous. Germline CDR1 DFQATT, CDR2 SNEGSKA (reference sequence). This CDR3 comprises 16 residues. Trimming shortened V by 2 bases and J by 2 bases, and 19 bases separated the two germline ends. The CDR3: CSARRPMRANPYEQYF. As DNA, the CDR3 is TGCAGTGCTAGAAGACCCATGAGAGCAAACCCCTACGAGCAGTACTTC.

The chain combines TRBV6-2 or TRBV6-3 with TRBJ2-7, with a possible D match to TRBD2 (6 bases). This CDR3 has 14 amino acids. The germline gives CDR1 MNHEY, CDR2 SVGEGT. V gave up 2 bases and J gave up 2 bases, with 10 bases separating them. CDR3 sequence: CASSYGGLPYEQYF. CDR3 in DNA: TGTGCCAGCAGTTACGGGGGACTCCCCTACGAGCAGTACTTC.

This chain joins TRBV18 and TRBJ1-5, with D maybe TRBD1 (5 bases). The germline V gene encodes CDR1 KGHSH and CDR2 LQKENI. Trimming removed 2 bases from V and 2 bases from J, with 13 bases in between. There are 16 residues in the CDR3. The CDR3 region is CASSPRTRGGNQPQHF. The CDR3 DNA is TGTGCCAGCTCACCAAGGACGAGGGGTGGCAATCAGCCCCAGCATTTT.

The V and J genes are TRBV20-1 and TRBJ1-5, with D uncertain. The CDR3 is 13 amino acids. V dropped 2 bases and J dropped 0 bases, with 5 bases sitting between them. Per germline, CDR1 DFQATT and CDR2 SNEGSKA (reference sequence). The CDR3 DNA is TGCAGTGCTAGACAGCTTAGCAATCAGCCCCAGCATTTT. Translation: CSARQLSNQPQHF.

V gene TRBV28 combines with J gene TRBJ2-3; 8 bases agree with TRBD1. J gave up 4 bases and V 5 bases, and 8 bases lay outside the gene matches. In germline, CDR1 is MDHEN, CDR2 SYDVKM. This CDR3 is built from 15 residues. In DNA, the CDR3 is TGTGCCAGCAGTCCCACAGGGGGAGGCTCAGATACGCAGTATTTT. Translated, it gives CASSPTGGGSDTQYF.

The V gene is TRBV20-1, the J gene TRBJ2-5; D possibly corresponds to TRBD2 (6 bases). Trimming shortened V by 3 bases and J by 5 bases, and 16 bases separated the two germline ends. The germline V gene has CDR1 DFQATT and CDR2 SNEGSKA (reference sequence). The CDR3 has 14 residues. The DNA for the CDR3 is TGCAGTGCTAGTAGCCGGGGGAGAGGGGAGACCCAGTACTTC. Its protein is CSASSRGRGETQYF.

V is TRBV7-9 and J is TRBJ2-3; TRBD1 might be the D (6 bases). The V gene's germline CDR1 is SEHNR and CDR2 FQNEAQ (reference sequence). V lost 5 bases, J lost 6 bases, and 12 bases lay in between. This CDR3 is built from 13 residues. The CDR3 spells CASSATGRDTQYF. The CDR3, as DNA: TGTGCCAGCAGCGCTACAGGGCGGGATACGCAGTATTTT.

The chain couples TRBV11-2 to TRBJ2-3; D perhaps matches TRBD2 (5 bases). V gave up 0 bases and J gave up 8 bases, with 21 bases separating them. The CDR3 loop spans 17 amino acids. The germline CDR1 and CDR2 sequences are SGHAT and FQNNGV. The CDR3 protein is CASSLDREPGLSGTQYF. DNA of the CDR3: TGTGCCAGCAGCTTAGATAGGGAACCTGGACTCTCTGGTACGCAGTATTTT.

This clonotype has more than one count but fewer than ten. The chain uses TRBV29-1 and TRBJ1-1, with D possibly TRBD1 on 6 matching bases. Trimming left V 7 bases short and J 4 bases short, with 13 bases between. The germline V gene has CDR1 SQVTM and CDR2 ANQGSEA. The CDR3 extends over 12 amino acids. CDR3 protein: CSGTGSGTEAFF. Written as DNA, the CDR3 is TGCAGCGGTACAGGGTCGGGCACTGAAGCTTTCTTT.

A remark on this clonotype: A much larger clone differs from this one at a single base, so this may be a read error. The CDR3 ends on some other residue instead of the conserved phenylalanine or tryptophan, so this is likely a read error. The rearrangement uses TRBV28 and TRBJ1-6; no clear D gene. The V end was cut by 3 bases, the J end by 4 bases, with 7 bases between. This CDR3 spans 14 amino acids. The germline V gene encodes CDR1 MDHEN and CDR2 SYDVKM. The CDR3 sequence: CASSLREYNSPLHL. Here the CDR3 DNA reads TGTGCCAGCAGTTTGAGGGAATATAATTCACCCCTCCACCTT.

This clonotype has more than one count but fewer than ten. The rearrangement links TRBV20-1 to TRBJ1-1, with D possibly being TRBD1 (5 bases). Germline values: CDR1 DFQATT, CDR2 SNEGSKA (reference sequence). Trimming pared 6 bases from V and 7 bases from J, leaving 21 bases between. This CDR3 contains 14 residues. The CDR3, as DNA: TGCAGTGCCCCCCCTGGGAGCCTCGACAGTGAAGCTTTCTTT. This sequence encodes CSAPPGSLDSEAFF.

This clonotype turned up a few times. The chain employs TRBV20-1 and TRBJ1-5, with TRBD1 matching 8 bases. The germline V gene encodes CDR1 DFQATT and CDR2 SNEGSKA (reference sequence). This CDR3 is built from 13 residues. V lost 4 bases and J lost 4; bases outside the gene matches: 3. CDR3 sequence: CSAKQGGNQPQHF. The CDR3, as DNA: TGCAGTGCTAAACAGGGGGGGAATCAGCCCCAGCATTTT.

This clonotype was counted only a few times. The chain couples TRBV20-1 to TRBJ2-3; D unclear. CDR1 and CDR2 (germline): DFQATT, SNEGSKA (reference sequence). The CDR3 loop spans 13 amino acids. V was trimmed by 4 bases and J by 2 bases, leaving 10 bases between them. In nucleotides, the CDR3 is TGCAGTGCTACAACTCCACTCACAGATACGCAGTATTTT. Its translation is CSATTPLTDTQYF.

This clonotype was seen a few times. The rearrangement links TRBV5-1 to TRBJ2-1; 10 bases are shared with TRBD2. Germline trimming cut 5 bases from V and 0 bases from J; bases unmatched to any gene: 8. Germline loops: CDR1 SGHRS, CDR2 YFSETQ. The CDR3 extends over 17 amino acids. CDR3 sequence (DNA): TGCGCCAGCAGGCGGACTAGCGGACAAAGCTCCTACAATGAGCAGTTCTTC. Translated, it gives CASRRTSGQSSYNEQFF.

This clonotype was counted ten times or more. The gene calls are TRBV5-1 and TRBJ2-7; either TRBD1 or TRBD2 may supply D (5 bases each). V lost 4 bases and J 2 bases, leaving 10 bases between the germline ends. Per germline, CDR1 SGHRS and CDR2 YFSETQ. This CDR3 comprises 13 residues. CDR3 region: CASSRDEPYEQYF. The CDR3 coding sequence is TGCGCCAGCAGCAGGGACGAGCCCTACGAGCAGTACTTC.

The sample holds a few counts of this clonotype. CDR3 protein: CASSPYTSGRVYNEQFF. CDR3 nucleotides: TGTGCCAGCTCACCATATACTAGCGGGAGGGTTTACAATGAGCAGTTCTTC. The rearrangement joins TRBV18 to TRBJ2-1; 13 bases are shared with TRBD2. The CDR3 covers 17 residues. The V and J ends lost 2 bases and 4 bases, in that order; junction bases with no gene match: 5. CDR1 KGHSH and CDR2 LQKENI come from the germline V gene.

This clonotype was picked up many times. V is TRBV20-1 and J is TRBJ2-7, with no clear D. CDR1 is DFQATT, CDR2 SNEGSKA, per germline (reference sequence). The V end was cut by 5 bases, the J end by 4 bases, with 9 bases between. The CDR3 has 11 residues. Written as DNA, the CDR3 is TGCAGTGCTTCCGACGATTACGAGCAGTACTTC. Protein: CSASDDYEQYF.

V gene TRBV4-3 combines with J gene TRBJ1-1; D gene ambiguous. V lost 0 bases and J 4 bases, leaving 6 bases between the germline ends. The CDR3 covers 13 residues. Germline CDR1 is LGHNA and CDR2 is YSLEER. For the CDR3, the DNA is TGCGCCAGCAGCCAAGATTGGACCACTGAAGCTTTCTTT. This sequence encodes CASSQDWTTEAFF.

At least ten counts were recorded for this clonotype. V gene TRBV6-5 combines with J gene TRBJ1-1; D may be TRBD1 (5 bases). V was clipped by 4 bases and J by 5 bases, with 8 bases between them. This CDR3 spans 12 amino acids. Germline CDR1 is MNHEY and CDR2 is SVGAGI. The CDR3 region is CASSLRGTEAFF. In DNA form, the CDR3 reads TGTGCCAGCAGTTTAAGGGGAACTGAAGCTTTCTTT.

The V and J genes are TRBV6-1 and TRBJ1-3, with D unclear. This CDR3 region has 13 residues. Trimming shortened V by 7 bases and J by 4 bases, and 11 bases separated the two germline ends. Germline-derived CDR1 and CDR2 are MNHNS and SASEGT. Written as DNA, the CDR3 is TGTGCCAGCACCAGCTCGTGGGGAAACACCATATATTTT. Amino acid sequence: CASTSSWGNTIYF.

The chain recombines TRBV6-5 with TRBJ1-2; no definite D call. The CDR3 contains 15 residues. The V and J ends lost 4 bases and 0 bases respectively, with 12 bases between them. The germline CDR1 and CDR2 sequences are MNHEY and SVGAGI. CDR3 in amino acids: CASSSRREANYGYTF. As DNA, the CDR3 is TGTGCCAGCAGTTCGCGACGGGAGGCTAACTATGGCTACACCTTC.

The genes are TRBV20-1 and TRBJ1-5, with D unclear. V lost 0 bases, J lost 2 bases, and 11 bases lay in between. The CDR3 is 15 amino acids. Per the germline V gene, CDR1 is DFQATT and CDR2 is SNEGSKA (reference sequence). As DNA, the CDR3 is TGCAGTGCTAGAGATAGTAGGCAGGGCAATCAGCCCCAGCATTTT. This sequence encodes CSARDSRQGNQPQHF.

The gene calls are TRBV7-9 and TRBJ1-2; maybe TRBD1 (6 bases). This CDR3 has 14 amino acids. Per the germline V gene, CDR1 is SEHNR and CDR2 is FQNEAQ (reference sequence). The V and J ends lost 4 bases and 3 bases respectively, with 12 bases between them. DNA for the CDR3: TGTGCCAGCAGCTCCGGCCCAGGGGACTATGGCTACACCTTC. It translates to CASSSGPGDYGYTF.

This clonotype was detected many times. The V gene is TRBV29-1, the J gene TRBJ1-1; D is possibly TRBD1 (5 bases). This CDR3 is built from 14 residues. V was pared by 3 bases and J by 1 base, with 12 bases between. The germline CDR1 and CDR2 sequences are SQVTM and ANQGSEA. The chain's CDR3 is CSVDFGGWNTEAFF. The DNA of the CDR3 is TGCAGCGTTGACTTTGGGGGATGGAACACTGAAGCTTTCTTT.

The chain is built from TRBV7-9 and TRBJ2-6; the D gene is possibly TRBD2 (5 bases). The V end lost 11 bases, the J end lost 7 bases, and 24 bases lay between the germline ends. Looked up from germline, CDR1 is SEHNR and CDR2 is FQNEAQ (reference sequence). The CDR3 consists of 16 residues. CDR3 residues: CAAGTLAGSSANVLTF. The CDR3 nucleotides are TGTGCCGCAGGTACATTGGCGGGTTCAAGTGCCAACGTCCTGACTTTC.

Note on this clonotype: One end of the junction varies from germline; a read error may be responsible. The genes are TRBV28 and TRBJ1-1; tentative D call: TRBD1 (5 bases). Germline V gene sequence: CDR1 MDHEN, CDR2 SYDVKM. This CDR3 has 16 residues. The CDR3 coding sequence is TGTGCCAGAAGTTTTTGGGGCAGGACCGCTAACACTGAAGCTTTCTTT. It translates to CARSFWGRTANTEAFF. The full variable domain, its missing parts supplied by reference TRBV28 and TRBJ1-1, is DVKVTQSSRYLVKRTGEKVFLECVQDMDHENMFWYRQDPGLGLRLIYFSYDVKMKEKGDIPEGYSVSREKKERFSLILESASTNQTSMYLCARSFWGRTANTEAFFGQGTRLTVV.